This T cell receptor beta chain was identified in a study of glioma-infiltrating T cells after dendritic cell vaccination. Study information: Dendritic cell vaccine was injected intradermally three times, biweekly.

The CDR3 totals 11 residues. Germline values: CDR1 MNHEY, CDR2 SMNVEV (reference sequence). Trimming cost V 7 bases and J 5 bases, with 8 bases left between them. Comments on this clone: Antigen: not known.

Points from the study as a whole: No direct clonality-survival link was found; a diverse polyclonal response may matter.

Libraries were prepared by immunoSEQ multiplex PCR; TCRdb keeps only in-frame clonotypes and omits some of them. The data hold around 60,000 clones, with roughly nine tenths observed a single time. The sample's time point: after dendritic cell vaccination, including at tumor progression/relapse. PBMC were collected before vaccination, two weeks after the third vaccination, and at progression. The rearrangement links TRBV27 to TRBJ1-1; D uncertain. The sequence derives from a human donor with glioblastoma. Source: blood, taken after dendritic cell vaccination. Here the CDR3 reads CASISRTEAFF. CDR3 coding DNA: TGTGCCAGCATCTCCCGGACTGAAGCTTTCTTT.